The source of this T cell receptor beta chain is a study of beta chain features in type 1 diabetes. Study-wide context: Patients did not differ from healthy donors in age, gender or cell yield. Findings and caveats of the study: Cells with high TCR expression could be over-represented when cDNA is sequenced. VDJ junctions from type 1 diabetes patients carried fewer insertions and larger deletions.

The V gene's germline CDR1 is SGHDT and CDR2 YYEEEE. Trimming left V 2 bases short and J 1 base short, with 13 bases between. The CDR3 loop spans 15 amino acids. With regard to this clone: Its target is unknown.

The investigators reverse transcribed all of the isolated RNA, so they sequenced expressed TCRB transcripts. Around 3.57 million reads was the average for naive, central memory and regulatory T cell samples. Clones were read by immunoSEQ multiplex PCR, and TCRdb kept only the in-frame ones, dropping some. The sample gives about 370,000 clones, about 15% of which show up once; approximately 0.019% is in the top ten. The TCR comes from a woman aged 18 to 35 in good health. The rearrangement uses TRBV5-6 and TRBJ2-7, with D possibly TRBD1 on 6 matching bases. The sample consisted of naive CD4+ T cells from blood. The CDR3, as DNA: TGTGCCAGCAGCTTAATCGGACAGCTATCCTACGAGCAGTACTTC. Encoded protein: CASSLIGQLSYEQYF.